The 8 T cell receptor beta chains in this list originate from one sample, sequenced in a study of post-analysis software for immune sequencing data. Findings and caveats of the study: Patients used roughly five TRBV segments, including TRBV5-6, TRBV5-1 and TRBV20-1, more often than controls.

Unique molecular identifiers were carried by the TCR beta cDNA libraries. A single record per CDR3 protein comes from TCRdb applying MiXCR to the PCR reads. In the table there are hundreds of thousands of distinct CDR3 sequences, roughly three fifths of which are singletons. These receptors are not linked to any known antigen. Sample: blood. These receptors originate from a girl under 10 years old with multiple sclerosis.

CDR3 nucleotide sequence: TGTGCCAGCAGCTTACGGGCGGGAGGTGGCAATCAGCCCCAGCATTTT. It encodes CASSLRAGGGNQPQHF. This chain uses TRBV5-5 with TRBJ1-5; D remains unclear. Trimming took 2 bases from V and 2 from J, leaving 14 bases between them. Germline lookup yields CDR1 SGHKS and CDR2 YYEKEE (reference sequence). The CDR3 totals 16 residues.

The sample holds one count of this clonotype. The rearrangement uses TRBV6-6 and TRBJ1-2; D remains unclear. The germline V gene encodes CDR1 MNHNY and CDR2 SVGAGI (reference sequence). Trimming cost V 5 bases and J 8 bases, with 15 bases left between them. CDR3 length: 13 residues. Here the CDR3 reads CASSPPPLGGYTF. DNA of the CDR3: TGTGCCAGCAGTCCACCTCCGCTGGGCGGCTACACCTTC.

This clonotype was seen just once. The chain joins TRBV6-6 to TRBJ2-2; D is unresolved. V lost 8 bases and J lost 0, with 10 bases in between. Germline V gene sequence: CDR1 MNHNY, CDR2 SVGAGI (reference sequence). This CDR3 contains 14 residues. The CDR3 loop reads CASGDYPNTGELFF. The CDR3 DNA is TGTGCCAGCGGAGATTACCCGAACACCGGGGAGCTGTTTTTT.

This clonotype was seen a handful of times. The gene calls are TRBV3-1 and TRBJ2-7; D not resolved. Trimming took off 3 bases at V and 2 bases at J, with 8 bases between the two ends. CDR3 length: 13 residues. Germline values: CDR1 LGHDT, CDR2 YNNKEL (reference sequence). The CDR3 is CASSQATTYEQYF. CDR3 sequence (DNA): TGTGCCAGCAGCCAGGCGACGACCTACGAGCAGTACTTC.

The rearrangement links TRBV12-3 or TRBV12-4 to TRBJ2-1; perhaps D is TRBD1 or TRBD2 (5 bases each). This CDR3 contains 15 residues. V was clipped by 4 bases and J by 0 bases, with 10 bases between them. CDR3: CASSSEGSSYNEQFF. As DNA, the CDR3 is TGTGCCAGCAGTTCTGAGGGGAGCTCCTACAATGAGCAGTTCTTC.

This chain joins TRBV10-2 and TRBJ2-5; 11 bases line up with TRBD2. TRBJ2-7 explains the end of the DNA better; the J call may be wrong. Germline V gene sequence: CDR1 WSHSY, CDR2 SAAADI. This CDR3 region has 14 residues. CDR3 DNA sequence: TGCGCCAGCAGTGAACTAGCGGGAGAGGGCGAGCAGTACTTC. This encodes CASSELAGEGEQYF.

The gene calls are TRBV12-3 or TRBV12-4 and TRBJ2-1; the D is unclear. There are 11 residues in the CDR3. V was shortened by 2 bases and J by 9 bases, with 5 bases between the two germline ends. The CDR3 region has the DNA TGTGCCAGCAGTTTATTGAGTGAGCAGTTCTTC. It codes for CASSLLSEQFF.

In this sample, this clonotype turned up a few times. V usage is TRBV11-2 and J usage is TRBJ2-7; tentatively, D is TRBD2 (6 bases). The CDR3 covers 16 residues. From germline, CDR1 is SGHAT and CDR2 FQNNGV. Trimming shortened V by 1 base and J by 5 bases, and 18 bases separated the two germline ends. The CDR3 DNA reads as TGTGCCAGCAGCTTAGCAGGTGGCGGGATAACCCACGAGCAGTACTTC. It codes for CASSLAGGGITHEQYF.